The clone carrying this T cell receptor (beta chain) was observed a handful of times. Its antigen is not known. The authors drew approximately 9 milliliters of peripheral blood from each donor. Every sample yielded at least 6.5 million isolated PBMCs. These data belong to a study of blood T cells in healthy people across ages. In germline, CDR1 is PRHDT, CDR2 FYEKMQ (reference sequence). The CDR3 contains 15 residues. V shed 1 base and J shed 5 bases, with 12 bases lying between them. Findings of the study overall: Bulk PBMC profiling left naive and antigen-experienced comparisons inconclusive. It was not known whether donors were CMV positive (a possible confounder of expanded clonotype changes).

A J-beta primer mix and a sample-barcoded 5' primer were used in a second PCR of roughly 7 to 12 cycles. From the 5' RACE reads, TCRdb called clonotypes with MiXCR, one entry per CDR3 protein. In the table there are about 1,500,000 distinct CDR3 sequences, 42% of which are singletons. The V gene is TRBV13, the J gene TRBJ2-1; tentatively, D is TRBD2 (5 bases). The TCR sequence derives from a woman younger than 30 in good health. Sequences were obtained from blood. CDR3 region: CASSLEWEKDNEQFF. In DNA form, the CDR3 reads TGTGCCAGCAGCTTAGAGTGGGAGAAGGACAATGAGCAGTTCTTC.